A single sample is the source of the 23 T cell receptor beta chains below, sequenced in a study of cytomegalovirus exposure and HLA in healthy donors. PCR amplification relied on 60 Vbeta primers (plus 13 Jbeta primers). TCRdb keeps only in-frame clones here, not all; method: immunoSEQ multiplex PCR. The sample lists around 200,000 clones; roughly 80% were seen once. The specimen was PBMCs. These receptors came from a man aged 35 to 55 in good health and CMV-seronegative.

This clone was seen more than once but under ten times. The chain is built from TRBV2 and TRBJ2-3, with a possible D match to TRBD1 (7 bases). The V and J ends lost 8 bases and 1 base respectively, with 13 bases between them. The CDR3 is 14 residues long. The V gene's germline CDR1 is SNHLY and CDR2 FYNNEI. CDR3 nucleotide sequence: TGTGCCAGCTGGAGGGGGCCCGGCACAGATACGCAGTATTTT. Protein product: CASWRGPGTDTQYF.

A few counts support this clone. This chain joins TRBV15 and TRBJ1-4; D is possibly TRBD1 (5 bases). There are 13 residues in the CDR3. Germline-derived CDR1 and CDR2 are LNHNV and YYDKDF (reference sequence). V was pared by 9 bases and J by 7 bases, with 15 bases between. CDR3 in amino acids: CATGSGSGEKLFF. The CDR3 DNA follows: TGTGCCACGGGATCAGGGTCAGGTGAAAAACTGTTTTTT.

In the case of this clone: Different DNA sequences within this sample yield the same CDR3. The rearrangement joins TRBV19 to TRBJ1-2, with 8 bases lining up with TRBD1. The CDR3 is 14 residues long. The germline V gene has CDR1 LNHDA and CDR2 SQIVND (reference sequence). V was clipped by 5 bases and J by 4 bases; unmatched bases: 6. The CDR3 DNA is TGTGCCAGTAGTCGACAGGGGAGTAGCTATGGCTACACCTTC. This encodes CASSRQGSSYGYTF.

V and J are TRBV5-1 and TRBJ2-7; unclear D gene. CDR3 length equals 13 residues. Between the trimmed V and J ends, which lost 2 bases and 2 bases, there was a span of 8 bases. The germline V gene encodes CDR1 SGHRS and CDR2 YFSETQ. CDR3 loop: CASSFGETYEQYF. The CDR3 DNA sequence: TGCGCCAGCAGCTTCGGAGAAACCTACGAGCAGTACTTC.

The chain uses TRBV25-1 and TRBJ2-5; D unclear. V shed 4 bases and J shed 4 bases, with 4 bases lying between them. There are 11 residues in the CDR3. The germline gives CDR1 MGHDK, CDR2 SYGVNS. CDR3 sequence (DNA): TGTGCCAGCAGTGCTCCAGAGACCCAGTACTTC. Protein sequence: CASSAPETQYF.

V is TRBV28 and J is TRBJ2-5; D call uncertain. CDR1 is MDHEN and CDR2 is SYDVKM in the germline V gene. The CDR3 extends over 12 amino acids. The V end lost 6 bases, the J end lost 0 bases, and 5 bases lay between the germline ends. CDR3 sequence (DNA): TGTGCCAGCAGGACTTACCAAGAGACCCAGTACTTC. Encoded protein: CASRTYQETQYF.

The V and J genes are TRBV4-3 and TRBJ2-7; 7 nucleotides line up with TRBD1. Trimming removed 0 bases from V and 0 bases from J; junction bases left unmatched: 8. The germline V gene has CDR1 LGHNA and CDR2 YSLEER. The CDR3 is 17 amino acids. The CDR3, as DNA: TGCGCCAGCAGCCAAGACCCCGGGACAGCGGTCTCCTACGAGCAGTACTTC. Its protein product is CASSQDPGTAVSYEQYF.

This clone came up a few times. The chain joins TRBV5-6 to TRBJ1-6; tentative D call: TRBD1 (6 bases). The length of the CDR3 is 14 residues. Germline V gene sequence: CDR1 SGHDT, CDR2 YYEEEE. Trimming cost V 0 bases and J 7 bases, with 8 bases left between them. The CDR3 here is CASSLAGDNSPLHF. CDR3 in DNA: TGTGCCAGCAGCTTGGCAGGGGACAATTCACCCCTCCACTTT.

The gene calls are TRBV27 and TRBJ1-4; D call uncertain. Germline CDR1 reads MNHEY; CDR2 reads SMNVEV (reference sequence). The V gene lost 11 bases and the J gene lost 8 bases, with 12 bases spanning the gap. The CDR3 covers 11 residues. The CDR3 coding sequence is TGTGCCCTCAGACCGGGGGAAAAACTGTTTTTT. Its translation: CALRPGEKLFF.

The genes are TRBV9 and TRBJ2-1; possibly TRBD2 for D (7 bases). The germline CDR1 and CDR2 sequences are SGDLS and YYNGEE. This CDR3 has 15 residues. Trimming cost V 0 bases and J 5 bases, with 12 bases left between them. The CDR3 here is CASSVGGGQNNEQFF. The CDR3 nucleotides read TGTGCCAGCAGCGTAGGGGGGGGGCAGAACAATGAGCAGTTCTTC.

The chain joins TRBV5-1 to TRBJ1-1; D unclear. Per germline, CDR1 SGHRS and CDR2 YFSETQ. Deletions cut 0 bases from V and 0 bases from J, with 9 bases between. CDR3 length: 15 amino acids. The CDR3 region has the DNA TGCGCCAGCAGCTTGGCCGCAGGCATGAACACTGAAGCTTTCTTT. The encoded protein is CASSLAAGMNTEAFF.

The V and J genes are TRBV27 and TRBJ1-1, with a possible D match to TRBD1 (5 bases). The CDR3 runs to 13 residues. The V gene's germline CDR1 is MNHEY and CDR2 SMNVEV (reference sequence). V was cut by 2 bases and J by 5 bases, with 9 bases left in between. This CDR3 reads CASSLQGLTEAFF. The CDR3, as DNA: TGTGCCAGCAGTTTACAGGGTTTAACTGAAGCTTTCTTT.

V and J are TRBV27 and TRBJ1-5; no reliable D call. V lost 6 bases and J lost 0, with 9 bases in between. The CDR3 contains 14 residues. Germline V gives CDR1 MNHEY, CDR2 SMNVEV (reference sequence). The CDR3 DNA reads TGTGCCAGCAGGGCCCCTTATAGCAATCAGCCCCAGCATTTT. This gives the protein CASRAPYSNQPQHF.

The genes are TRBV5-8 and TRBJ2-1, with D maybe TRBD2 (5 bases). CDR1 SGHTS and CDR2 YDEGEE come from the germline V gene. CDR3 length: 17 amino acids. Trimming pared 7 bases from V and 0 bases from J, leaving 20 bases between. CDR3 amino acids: CASLVTWHTSSYNEQFF. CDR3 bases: TGTGCCAGCTTAGTGACCTGGCACACTAGCTCCTACAATGAGCAGTTCTTC. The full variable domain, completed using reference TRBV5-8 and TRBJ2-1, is EAGVTQSPTHLIKTRGQQATLRCSPISGHTSVYWYQQALGLGLQFLLWYDEGEERNRGNFPPRFSGRQFPNYSSELNVNALELEDSALYLCASLVTWHTSSYNEQFFGPGTRLTVL.

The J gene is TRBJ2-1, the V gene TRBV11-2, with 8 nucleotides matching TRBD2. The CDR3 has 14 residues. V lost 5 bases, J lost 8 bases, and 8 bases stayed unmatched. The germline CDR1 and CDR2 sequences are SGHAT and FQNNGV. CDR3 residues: CASSVLLAADEQFF. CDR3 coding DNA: TGTGCCAGCAGCGTTCTACTAGCGGCGGATGAGCAGTTCTTC.

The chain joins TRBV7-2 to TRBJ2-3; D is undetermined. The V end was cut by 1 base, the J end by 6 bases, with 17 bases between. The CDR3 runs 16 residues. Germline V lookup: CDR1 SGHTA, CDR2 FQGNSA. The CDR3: CASSLEGTLVTDTQYF. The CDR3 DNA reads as TGTGCCAGCAGCTTAGAAGGTACGCTAGTCACGGATACGCAGTATTTT. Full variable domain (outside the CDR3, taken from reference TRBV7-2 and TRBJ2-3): GAGVSQSPSNKVTEKGKDVELRCDPISGHTALYWYRQSLGQGLEFLIYFQGNSAPDKSGLPSDRFSAERTGGSVSTLTIQRTQQEDSAVYLCASSLEGTLVTDTQYFGPGTRLTVL.

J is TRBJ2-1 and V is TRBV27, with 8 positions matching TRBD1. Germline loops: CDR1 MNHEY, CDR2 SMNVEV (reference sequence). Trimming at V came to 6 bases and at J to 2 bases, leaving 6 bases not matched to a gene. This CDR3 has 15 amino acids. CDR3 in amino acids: CASSRQGNPYNEQFF. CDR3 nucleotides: TGTGCCAGCAGCCGACAGGGGAACCCCTACAATGAGCAGTTCTTC.

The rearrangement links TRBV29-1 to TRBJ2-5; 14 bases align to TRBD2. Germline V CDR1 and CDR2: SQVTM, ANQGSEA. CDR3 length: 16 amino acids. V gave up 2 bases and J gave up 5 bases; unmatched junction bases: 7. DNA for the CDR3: TGCAGCGTTGAATTACCGGGACTAGCGGGAGAGGAGACCCAGTACTTC. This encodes CSVELPGLAGEETQYF.

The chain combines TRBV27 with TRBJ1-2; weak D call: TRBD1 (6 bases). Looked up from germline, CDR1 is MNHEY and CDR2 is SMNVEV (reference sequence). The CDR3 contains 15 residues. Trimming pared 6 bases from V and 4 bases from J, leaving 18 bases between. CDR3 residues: CASSLQGRNLYGYTF. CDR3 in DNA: TGTGCCAGCAGCCTACAGGGTAGGAACCTCTATGGCTACACCTTC.

This CDR3 reads CASSKAGGTGSYEQYF. DNA for the CDR3: TGTGCCAGCAGCAAAGCAGGAGGGACAGGGAGCTACGAGCAGTACTTC. The genes are TRBV21-1 and TRBJ2-7; no DNA check was done on the table's D call, TRBD1. TRBV21-1 is classified as a pseudogene. This CDR3 has 16 amino acids.

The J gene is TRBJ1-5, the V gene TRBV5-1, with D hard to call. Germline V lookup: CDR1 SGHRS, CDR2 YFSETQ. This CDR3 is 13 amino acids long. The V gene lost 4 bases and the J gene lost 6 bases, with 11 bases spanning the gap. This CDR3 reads CASSLSSGQPQHF. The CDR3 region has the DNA TGCGCCAGCAGCCTGTCTTCCGGTCAGCCCCAGCATTTT.

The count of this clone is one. CDR3 nucleotides: TGTGCCATCAGTGACCCTAAAGAGACCCAGTACTTC. It is translated as CAISDPKETQYF. The V gene is TRBV10-3, the J gene TRBJ2-5; no reliable D call. The germline CDR1 and CDR2 sequences are ENHRY and SYGVKD. This CDR3 region has 12 residues. Trimming removed 3 bases at V and 3 bases at J, with 5 bases between.

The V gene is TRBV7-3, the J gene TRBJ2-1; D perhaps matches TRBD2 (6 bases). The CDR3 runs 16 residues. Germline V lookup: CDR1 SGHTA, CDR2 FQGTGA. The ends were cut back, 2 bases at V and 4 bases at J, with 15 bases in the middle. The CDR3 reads CASSLSPAGTYNEQFF. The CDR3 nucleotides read TGTGCCAGCAGCTTATCTCCGGCGGGAACTTACAATGAGCAGTTCTTC.